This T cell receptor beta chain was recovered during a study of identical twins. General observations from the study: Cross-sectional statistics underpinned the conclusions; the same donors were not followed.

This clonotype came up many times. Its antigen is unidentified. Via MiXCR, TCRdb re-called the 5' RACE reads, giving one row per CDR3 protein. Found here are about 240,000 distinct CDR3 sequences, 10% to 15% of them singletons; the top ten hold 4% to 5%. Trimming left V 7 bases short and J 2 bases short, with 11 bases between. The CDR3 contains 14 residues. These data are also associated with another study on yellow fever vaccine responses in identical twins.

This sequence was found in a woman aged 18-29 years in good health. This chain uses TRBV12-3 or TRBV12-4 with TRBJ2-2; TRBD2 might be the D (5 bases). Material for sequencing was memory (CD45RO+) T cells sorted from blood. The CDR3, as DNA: TGTGCCAGCATCCTTAGCGAAAACACCGGGGAGCTGTTTTTT. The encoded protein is CASILSENTGELFF.